This TCR beta chain emerged from a study of CXCR3-negative and CXCR3-positive naive CD8 T cells. Identification of naive CD8+ T cells rested on CD45RO-CCR7+CD27+CD95- status. cDNA libraries for TRB were generated by 5' RACE incorporating UMI labels. TCRdb reanalyzed the 5' RACE reads and collapses them to one entry per CDR3 protein, without DNA. With about 120,000 distinct CDR3 sequences in the sample, the ten largest clones hold about 0.44%. Looked up from germline, CDR1 is SEHNR and CDR2 is FQNEAQ (reference sequence). CDR3 size: 17 residues. The rearrangement joins TRBV7-9 to TRBJ1-1. This sequence was found in a human donor in good health. Some clones in this sample may be carry-over from other donors' samples. The sample taken for sequencing was naive CXCR3- CD8+ T cells from blood. The sample's subset: CD45RO-CCR7+CD27+CD95- naive CD8+ T cells lacking CXCR3 (TNR3-). The CDR3 protein is CASSLPPRSGEDTEAFF.